Listed below are T cell receptor beta chains from one sample, sequenced in a study of T cell responses to AZD1222 COVID-19 vaccine. Profiling relied on immunoSEQ multiplex PCR, and the TCRdb table lists in-frame clones only, not all of them. Of some 150,000 clones in the sample, about 92% were seen once. Sequences were derived from peripheral blood, sampled on day 0 of MenACWY control vaccination. The source is an adult in good health. Each CDR3 is given with its conserved first and last residue. Fields, in order: clone size, V gene, CDR3 length, D gene, J gene, CDR3 DNA, CDR3 protein. A D gene is named only where the DNA matches it firmly. Size values are once, few and many counts, or a class for expanded clones, and some rows have none.

NA	TRBV11-2	16	TRBD2	TRBJ2-5	TGTGCCAGCAGCTTAACTCCAGCGGGAGGGCAAGAGACCCAGTACTTC	CASSLTPAGGQETQYF
NA	TRBV7-2	14	NA	TRBJ1-6	TGTGCCAGCAGCTGGGGGGACCTTAATTCACCCCTCCACTTT	CASSWGDLNSPLHF
NA	TRBV9	12	TRBD1	TRBJ1-1	TGTGCCAGCAGCGGAGAAACAGGGGGAGCTTTCTTT	CASSGETGGAFF
NA	TRBV9	15	TRBD1	TRBJ1-6	TGTGCCAGCAGCGTAGTCGGACAGGGCGGCTCACCCCTCCACTTT	CASSVVGQGGSPLHF
NA	TRBV12-3/TRBV12-4	11	NA	TRBJ1-3	TGTGCCGGCCGGGAGGCGAACACCATATATTTT	CAGREANTIYF
NA	TRBV6-5	15	NA	TRBJ2-2	TGTGCCAGCAGCTCCCCGGACAGTCCCACCGGGGAGCTGTTTTTT	CASSSPDSPTGELFF
NA	TRBV7-2	13	NA	TRBJ1-5	TGTGCCAGCAGCCGCGGACTGGGTCAGCCCCAGCATTTT	CASSRGLGQPQHF
NA	TRBV18	17	NA	TRBJ1-5	TGTGCCAGCTCACAAGACTCCGGGACACGTAGCAATCAGCCCCAGCATTTT	CASSQDSGTRSNQPQHF
NA	TRBV29-1	14	TRBD1	TRBJ2-7	TGCAGCGTACAAGGGACAGGGGGCTTCAGCGAGCAGTACTTC	CSVQGTGGFSEQYF
NA	TRBV6-5	11	NA	TRBJ2-1	TGTGCCAGCCGCCTAGGGAATGAGCAGTTCTTC	CASRLGNEQFF
NA	TRBV11-2	15	TRBD2	TRBJ2-7	TGTGCCAGCAGCCCTTCCGCGGGGGTCGGGTACGAGCAGTACTTC	CASSPSAGVGYEQYF
NA	TRBV19	14	NA	TRBJ1-4	TGTGCCAGTAGTATAGGAAATGCTAATGAAAAACTGTTTTTT	CASSIGNANEKLFF
NA	TRBV7-2	14	NA	TRBJ1-1	TGTGCCAGCAGCTTATATCCAGGAAACACTGAAGCTTTCTTT	CASSLYPGNTEAFF
once	TRBV6-2/TRBV6-3	15	NA	TRBJ1-1	TGTGCCAGCAGTTACCAAGCCCAGGGGAACACTGAAGCTTTCTTT	CASSYQAQGNTEAFF
NA	TRBV6-2/TRBV6-3	15	NA	TRBJ1-5	TGTGCCAGCAGCAGTCACAGGGATGGCAATCAGCCCCAGCATTTT	CASSSHRDGNQPQHF
NA	TRBV30	14	NA	TRBJ1-4	TGTGCCTGGTCTTCACAGGTCCTCAATGAAAAACTGTTTTTT	CAWSSQVLNEKLFF
NA	TRBV5-1	13	NA	TRBJ1-1	TGCGCCAGCAGCTTGGCCGGGAACACTGAAGCTTTCTTT	CASSLAGNTEAFF
NA	TRBV6-2/TRBV6-3	15	TRBD2	TRBJ2-1	TGTGCCAGCAGTCCCCGACTAGCGGGAGATGGTGAGCAGTTCTTC	CASSPRLAGDGEQFF
NA	TRBV11-2	16	NA	TRBJ2-2	TGTGCCAGCAGCTTAGAGGGTAGAAGAAACACCGGGGAGCTGTTTTTT	CASSLEGRRNTGELFF
NA	TRBV27	15	NA	TRBJ1-3	TGTGCCAGCAGTTTATCGGCGGGGCGGAGGAACACCATATATTTT	CASSLSAGRRNTIYF
NA	TRBV10-1	14	NA	TRBJ2-1	TGCGCCAGCTCCGGGACGCCTCAGGGTAATGAGCAGTTCTTC	CASSGTPQGNEQFF
once	TRBV7-9	15	NA	TRBJ2-4	TGTGCCAGCAGCGGCTTAGGACAGTCCAAAAACATTCAGTACTTC	CASSGLGQSKNIQYF
NA	TRBV29-1	13	NA	TRBJ2-3	TGCAGCGTTCATTGGTGGGGGTTGAATACGCAGTATTTT	CSVHWWGLNTQYF
NA	TRBV14	20	TRBD2	TRBJ2-5	TGTGCCAGCAGCCCTTACCAACCTTTAATGACTAGCCAGGAGCAAGAGACCCAGTACTTC	CASSPYQPLMTSQEQETQYF
NA	TRBV24-1	19	TRBD2	TRBJ2-2	TGTGCCACCAGTGACTCTAGACTAGCGGGAGGCTCCAACACCGGGGAGCTGTTTTTT	CATSDSRLAGGSNTGELFF
NA	TRBV9	13	NA	TRBJ1-1	TGTGCCAGCACCCGGGAGCAGAACACTGAAGCTTTCTTT	CASTREQNTEAFF